This T cell receptor (beta chain) was documented in a study of cytomegalovirus exposure and HLA in healthy donors. The study, taken as a whole, reports: In a later analysis, specific HLA alleles were associated with 16,000 or so TCR beta sequences at a 0.05 false discovery rate. A later analysis reportedly found fewer N-insertions in an Asian-associated ancestry cluster than the roughly 680-donor mean.

The table lists this clone with a count of one. Its target is not known. Unrecorded immune exposure was likely among donors, who were nominally healthy when sampled. It was with 60 Vbeta and 13 Jbeta primers that the PCR ran. Clones were sequenced by immunoSEQ multiplex PCR, and TCRdb holds only the in-frame ones, with some missing. The sample contains around 150,000 clones, about 70% of which appear only once. CDR1 ENHRY and CDR2 SYGVKD come from the germline V gene. The CDR3 totals 15 residues. The V segment lost 3 bases and the J segment 3 bases; nucleotides outside the gene matches: 8. The sequenced sample consisted of PBMCs. This chain uses TRBV10-3 with TRBJ2-7; the match to TRBD2 covers 7 bases. The sequence was obtained from a woman aged 40 to 49 in good health and CMV-seropositive. The CDR3 loop is CAISEGASGVYEQYF. Written as DNA, the CDR3 is TGTGCCATCAGTGAAGGGGCTAGCGGAGTCTACGAGCAGTACTTC.